A selection of T cell receptor beta chains follows, all from one sample in a study of shared clonotypes between healthy human individuals. The table came from immunoSEQ multiplex PCR; TCRdb's copy has only in-frame clones and leaves some out. The data show roughly 2.6 million clones, 90% to 95% seen once. Sequencing used naive CD4+ T cells sorted from blood. The receptors were sampled from a man aged 18-30 years in good health. The CDR3 runs from the conserved cysteine through the conserved F or W.

J: TRBJ2-5
V: TRBV5-4
CDR3: CASSWGDRGETQYF

J: TRBJ1-2
V: TRBV7-9
CDR3: CASSLAHRGVHYGYTF

J: TRBJ2-7
V: TRBV5-1
CDR3: CASSFTLAGGPYEQYF

J: TRBJ2-5
V: TRBV6-1
CDR3: CASRAMGEETQYF

J: TRBJ1-2
V: TRBV4-1
CDR3: CASSQERRTAYGYTF

J: TRBJ1-4
V: TRBV11-2
CDR3: CASKDMAGTLNEKLFF

J: TRBJ2-7
V: TRBV9
CDR3: CASSVGHEGSSYEQYF

J: TRBJ2-7
V: TRBV15
CDR3: CATSREGGSYEQYF

J: TRBJ2-1
V: TRBV19
CDR3: CASSPDRDRANEQFF

J: TRBJ2-5
V: TRBV18
CDR3: CASSPSRIQETQYF

J: TRBJ1-4
V: TRBV30
CDR3: CAWSSQGYEKLFF

J: TRBJ2-7
V: TRBV7-2
CDR3: CASSTLAGLPYEQYF

J: TRBJ2-5
V: TRBV4-1
CDR3: CASSQPSVGRTAQIQETQYF

J: TRBJ2-5
V: TRBV5-4
CDR3: CASSSSSWGSETQYF

J: TRBJ1-2
V: TRBV2
CDR3: CASKAGTVYGYTF

J: TRBJ1-3
V: TRBV18
CDR3: CASSPTELGNTIYF

J: TRBJ2-2
V: TRBV30
CDR3: CAWSRTGELFF